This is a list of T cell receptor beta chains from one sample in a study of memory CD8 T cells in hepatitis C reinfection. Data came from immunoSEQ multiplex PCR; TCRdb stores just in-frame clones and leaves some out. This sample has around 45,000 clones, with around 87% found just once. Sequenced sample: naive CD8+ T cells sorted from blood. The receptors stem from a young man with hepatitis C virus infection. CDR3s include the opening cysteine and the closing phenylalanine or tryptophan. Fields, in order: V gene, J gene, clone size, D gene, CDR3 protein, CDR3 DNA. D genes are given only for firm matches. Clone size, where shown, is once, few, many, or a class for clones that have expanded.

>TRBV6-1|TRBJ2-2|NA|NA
CASSGGIGLFF
TGTGCCAGCAGTGGAGGGATAGGGCTGTTTTTT
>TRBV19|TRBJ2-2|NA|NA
CASSMWGANTGELFF
TGTGCCAGTAGTATGTGGGGGGCGAACACCGGGGAGCTGTTTTTT
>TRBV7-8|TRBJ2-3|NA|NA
CASSLVTLAGRADTQYF
TGTGCCAGCAGCTTAGTTACGCTAGCCGGCCGGGCAGATACGCAGTATTTT
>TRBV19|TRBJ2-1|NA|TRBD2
CATTRGGANEQFF
TGTGCCACTACTCGGGGGGGGGCCAATGAGCAGTTCTTC
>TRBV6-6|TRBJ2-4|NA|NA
CASRDSGYIQYF
TGTGCCAGCAGGGACAGTGGTTACATTCAGTACTTC
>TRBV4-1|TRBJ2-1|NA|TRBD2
CASSQESSGGHNEQFF
TGCGCCAGCAGCCAAGAGTCTAGCGGGGGCCACAATGAGCAGTTCTTC
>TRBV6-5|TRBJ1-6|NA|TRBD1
CASSSTGPNSPLHF
TGTGCCAGCAGTTCGACAGGGCCCAATTCACCCCTCCACTTT
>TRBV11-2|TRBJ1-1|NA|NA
CASSLFEHAEAFF
TGTGCCAGCAGCTTATTTGAGCACGCTGAAGCTTTCTTT
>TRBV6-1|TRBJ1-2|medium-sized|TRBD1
CASSEGVEGAGGYTF
TGTGCCAGCAGTGAGGGAGTAGAGGGGGCGGGTGGCTACACCTTC
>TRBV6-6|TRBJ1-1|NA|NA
CASSRQWNTEAFF
TGTGCCAGCAGTAGACAGTGGAACACTGAAGCTTTCTTT
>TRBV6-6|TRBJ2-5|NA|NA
CASRKGVGEETQYF
TGTGCCAGCAGAAAGGGGGTCGGAGAAGAGACCCAGTACTTC
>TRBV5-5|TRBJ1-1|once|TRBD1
CASSLTGQGATEAFF
TGTGCCAGCAGCTTAACAGGACAGGGGGCAACTGAAGCTTTCTTT
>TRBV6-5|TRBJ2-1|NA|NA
CASSSFTRRGTEQFF
TGTGCCAGCAGTTCCTTTACTCGGAGGGGTACTGAGCAGTTCTTC
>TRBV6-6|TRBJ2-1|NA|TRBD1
CASSSDRVVQYNEQFF
TGTGCCAGCAGTTCGGACAGGGTAGTGCAGTACAATGAGCAGTTCTTC
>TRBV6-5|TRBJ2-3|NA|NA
CASSYSTYRLDTQYF
TGTGCCAGCAGTTACTCTACATACAGGTTGGATACGCAGTATTTT
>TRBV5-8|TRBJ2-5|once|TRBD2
CASSYGLAGGETQYF
TGTGCCAGCAGCTATGGACTAGCGGGGGGAGAGACCCAGTACTTC
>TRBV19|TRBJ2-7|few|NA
CASNGGEGGSQYF
TGTGCCAGTAACGGGGGAGAGGGGGGGTCGCAGTACTTC
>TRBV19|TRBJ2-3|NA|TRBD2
CASSGRTSGGGDTQYF
TGTGCCAGTAGTGGGCGGACTAGCGGGGGAGGGGATACGCAGTATTTT
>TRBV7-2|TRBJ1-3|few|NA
CASSLHGSGNTIYF
TGTGCCAGCAGCTTACACGGCTCTGGAAACACCATATATTTT
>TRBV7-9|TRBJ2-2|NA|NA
CASSQLQDTGELFF
TGTGCCAGCAGCCAACTACAGGACACCGGGGAGCTGTTTTTT
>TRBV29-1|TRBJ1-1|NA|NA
CSVPGHLNTEAFF
TGCAGCGTTCCGGGACACCTGAACACTGAAGCTTTCTTT
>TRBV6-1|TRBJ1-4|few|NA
CASSEEGRLQGRNEKLFF
TGTGCCAGCAGTGAAGAAGGTAGATTACAGGGACGGAATGAAAAACTGTTTTTT
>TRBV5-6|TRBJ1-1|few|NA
CASSLPPSTEAFF
TGTGCCAGCAGCTTGCCCCCCTCCACTGAAGCTTTCTTT
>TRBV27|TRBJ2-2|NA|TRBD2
CASSGSGGASGELFF
TGTGCCAGCAGTGGGAGCGGGGGGGCCTCCGGGGAGCTGTTTTTT
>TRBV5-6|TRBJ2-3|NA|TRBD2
CASSQRGGDTQYF
TGTGCCAGCAGCCAACGGGGGGGAGATACGCAGTATTTT
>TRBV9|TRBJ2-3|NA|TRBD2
CASSGRLAGPRVSTDTQYF
TGTGCCAGCAGCGGCCGACTAGCGGGCCCCCGGGTTAGCACAGATACGCAGTATTTT
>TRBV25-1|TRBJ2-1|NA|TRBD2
CASTGGNEQFF
TGTGCCAGCACGGGGGGAAATGAGCAGTTCTTC
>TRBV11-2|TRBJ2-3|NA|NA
CASSSYPQGPSTDTQYF
TGTGCCAGCAGCAGCTACCCCCAGGGCCCTAGCACAGATACGCAGTATTTT
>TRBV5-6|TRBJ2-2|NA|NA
CASGTVKNTGELFF
TGTGCCAGCGGGACTGTCAAAAACACCGGGGAGCTGTTTTTT
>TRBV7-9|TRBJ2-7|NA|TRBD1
CASSSTGTDPSYEQYF
TGTGCCAGCAGCTCCACCGGGACAGACCCCTCCTACGAGCAGTACTTC
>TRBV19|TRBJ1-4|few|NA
CASSSRSSEKLFF
TGTGCCAGTAGTTCTCGGTCCTCTGAAAAACTGTTTTTT
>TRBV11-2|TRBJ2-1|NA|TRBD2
CASSLGLAGVWNEQFF
TGTGCCAGCAGCTTAGGGCTAGCGGGAGTTTGGAATGAGCAGTTCTTC
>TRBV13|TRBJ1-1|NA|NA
CASSSLVERTEAFF
TGTGCCAGCAGCTCCTTAGTTGAGCGCACTGAAGCTTTCTTT
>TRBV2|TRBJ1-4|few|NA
CASRPTGLSDEKLFF
TGTGCCAGCAGACCTACAGGGCTGTCGGATGAAAAACTGTTTTTT
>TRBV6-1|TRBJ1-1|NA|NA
CASGRQDGTEAFF
TGTGCCAGCGGAAGACAGGATGGCACTGAAGCTTTCTTT
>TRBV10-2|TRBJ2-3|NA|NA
CASSLTVGADTQYF
TGCGCCAGCAGCTTAACAGTAGGTGCAGATACGCAGTATTTT
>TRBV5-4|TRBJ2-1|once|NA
CASRTAYNEQFF
TGTGCCAGCAGGACAGCTTACAATGAGCAGTTCTTC
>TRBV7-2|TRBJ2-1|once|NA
CASSLGSSSNEQFF
TGTGCCAGCAGCTTAGGCTCTAGTTCAAATGAGCAGTTCTTC
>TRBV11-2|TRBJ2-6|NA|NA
CASSLWAGGANVLTF
TGTGCCAGCAGCTTATGGGCCGGAGGGGCCAACGTCCTGACTTTC
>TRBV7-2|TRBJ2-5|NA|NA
CASSPPPQETQYF
TGTGCCAGCAGCCCCCCTCCTCAAGAGACCCAGTACTTC
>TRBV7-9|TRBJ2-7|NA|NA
CASSLEDSASYEQYF
TGTGCCAGCAGCTTAGAGGACAGCGCTTCCTACGAGCAGTACTTC
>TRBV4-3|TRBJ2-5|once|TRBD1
CASSPGQGEGATQYF
TGCGCCAGCAGCCCCGGACAGGGGGAAGGCGCGACCCAGTACTTC
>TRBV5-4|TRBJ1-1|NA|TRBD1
CASSLASDRGTEAFF
TGTGCCAGCAGCTTGGCATCTGACAGGGGCACTGAAGCTTTCTTT
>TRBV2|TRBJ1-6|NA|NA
CASRKSSYNSPLHF
TGTGCCAGCAGGAAGAGCTCCTATAATTCACCCCTCCACTTT
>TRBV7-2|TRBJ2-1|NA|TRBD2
CASSLARGIYNEQFF
TGTGCCAGCAGCTTAGCGCGGGGGATCTACAATGAGCAGTTCTTC
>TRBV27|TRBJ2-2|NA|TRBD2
CASSLSGGAVGELFF
TGTGCCAGCAGTTTAAGCGGGGGGGCCGTAGGGGAGCTGTTTTTT
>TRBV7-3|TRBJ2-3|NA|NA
CASSPGLADTQYF
TGTGCCAGCAGCCCGGGTCTAGCAGATACGCAGTATTTT
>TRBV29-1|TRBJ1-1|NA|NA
CSVEPQGDEAFF
TGCAGCGTTGAGCCACAGGGTGATGAAGCTTTCTTT
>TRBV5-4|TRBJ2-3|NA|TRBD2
CASSFLAGTDTQYF
TGTGCCAGCAGCTTTCTAGCGGGGACAGATACGCAGTATTTT
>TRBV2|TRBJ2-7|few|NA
CASSEAEGYEQYF
TGTGCCAGCAGTGAAGCGGAGGGGTACGAGCAGTACTTC
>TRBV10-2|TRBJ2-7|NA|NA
CASSDPSYEQYF
TGCGCCAGCAGTGACCCCTCTTACGAGCAGTACTTC
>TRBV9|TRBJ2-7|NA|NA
CASSVGQGSDEQYF
TGTGCCAGCAGCGTAGGCCAGGGGAGCGACGAGCAGTACTTC
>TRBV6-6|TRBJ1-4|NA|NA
CASSYSGVAAEKLFF
TGTGCCAGCAGTTACTCCGGGGTTGCGGCAGAAAAACTGTTTTTT